The clone carrying this T cell receptor (beta chain) was found a few times. Its target is unknown. The data belong to a study of persistence of HIV-infected CD4 T cells. Cells were stimulated nonspecifically with anti-CD3/anti-CD28 magnetic beads. Responding CD4+ T cells were sorted by upregulation of both CD40 ligand and CD69. The immunoSEQ assay was version 4, run in survey mode. The data were produced by immunoSEQ multiplex PCR, yet TCRdb's version contains in-frame clones alone and is incomplete. The table records 40,000 or so clones, roughly 90% of them present only once. Sequenced material: CD4+ T cells sorted from PBMCs after roughly 18-hour stimulation, taken from a patient who received antiretroviral therapy. This clonotype was sampled from an adult man with HIV who was CMV-seropositive.

CDR3 protein: CASSQEAGIHGYTF. In nucleotides, the CDR3 is TGTGCCAGCAGCCAAGAGGCAGGGATCCATGGCTACACCTTC. This rearrangement joins TRBV14 to TRBJ1-2; D may be TRBD1 (5 bases). This CDR3 comprises 14 residues. CDR1 is SGHDN, CDR2 FVKESK, per germline. V was shortened by 0 bases and J by 6 bases, with 11 bases between the two germline ends.